Sequencing of this T cell receptor beta chain was carried out in a study of cytomegalovirus exposure and HLA in healthy donors. This PCR relied on a set of 60 Vbeta primers and 13 Jbeta primers. As processed by the authors: Counted up in a later analysis, unique TCR beta chains came to some 72 million, with around 9.9 million shared. Using immunoSEQ multiplex PCR, the repertoire was profiled, and TCRdb retains in-frame clones only, with some absent. V and J calls and clone size are as listed in that table; D and trimming were resolved from the DNA. The table has around 200,000 clones, under 85% seen once. This CDR3 has 17 amino acids. Deletions cut 10 bases from V and 4 bases from J, with 26 bases between. Germline CDR1 is LNHDA and CDR2 is SQIVND (reference sequence).

Sequenced: PBMCs. The TCR comes from a woman aged 50 to 65 in good health and CMV-seropositive. The chain is built from TRBV19 and TRBJ1-5, with D tentatively TRBD1 (6 bases). The CDR3 sequence: CATRGGLGGGRNQPQHF. The DNA for the CDR3 is TGTGCCACCCGCGGGGGGCTCGGGGGGGGGAGAAATCAGCCCCAGCATTTT.